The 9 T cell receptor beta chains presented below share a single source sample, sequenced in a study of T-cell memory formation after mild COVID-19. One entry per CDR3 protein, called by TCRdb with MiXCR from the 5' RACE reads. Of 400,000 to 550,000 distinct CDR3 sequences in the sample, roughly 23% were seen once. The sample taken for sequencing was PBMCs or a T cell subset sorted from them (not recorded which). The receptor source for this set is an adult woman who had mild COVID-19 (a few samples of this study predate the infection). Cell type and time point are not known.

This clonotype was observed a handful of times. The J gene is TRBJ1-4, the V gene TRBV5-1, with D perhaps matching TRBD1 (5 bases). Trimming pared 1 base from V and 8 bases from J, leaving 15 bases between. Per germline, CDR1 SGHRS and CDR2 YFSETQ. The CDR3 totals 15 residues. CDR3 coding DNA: TGCGCCAGCAGCTTGAGGGACCCAGGAGGAGAAAAACTGTTTTTT. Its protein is CASSLRDPGGEKLFF.

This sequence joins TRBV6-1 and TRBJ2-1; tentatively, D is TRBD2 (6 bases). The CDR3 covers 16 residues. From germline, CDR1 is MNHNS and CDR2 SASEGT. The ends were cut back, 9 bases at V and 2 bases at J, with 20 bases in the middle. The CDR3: CASLGLAGYPYNEQFF. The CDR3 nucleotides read TGTGCCAGTTTGGGACTTGCAGGCTACCCCTACAATGAGCAGTTCTTC.

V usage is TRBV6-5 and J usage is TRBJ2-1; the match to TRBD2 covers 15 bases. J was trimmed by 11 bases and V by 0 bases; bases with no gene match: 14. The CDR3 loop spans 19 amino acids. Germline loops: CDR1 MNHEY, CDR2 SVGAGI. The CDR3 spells CASSYSRESGTSGRSQQFF. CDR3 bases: TGTGCCAGCAGTTACTCCAGGGAATCAGGGACTAGCGGGAGGTCCCAGCAGTTCTTC.

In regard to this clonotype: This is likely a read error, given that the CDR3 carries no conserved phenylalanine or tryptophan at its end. The CDR3, as DNA: TGCAGTGCTAGTTCGGTGGCAGCCGGAAACACTGAAGCTTTCCTT. Translated: CSASSVAAGNTEAFL. The chain has TRBV20-1 and TRBJ1-1; D call uncertain. Trimming left V 3 bases short and J 2 bases short, with 16 bases between. This CDR3 comprises 15 residues. Germline V gene lookup returns CDR1 DFQATT and CDR2 SNEGSKA (reference sequence).

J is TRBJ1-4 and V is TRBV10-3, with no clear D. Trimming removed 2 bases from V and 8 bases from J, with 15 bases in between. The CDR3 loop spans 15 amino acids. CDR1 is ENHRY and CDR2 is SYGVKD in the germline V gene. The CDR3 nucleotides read TGTGCCATCAGTGAGCCCGGTGGAACTGCGGAAAAACTGTTTTTT. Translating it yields CAISEPGGTAEKLFF.

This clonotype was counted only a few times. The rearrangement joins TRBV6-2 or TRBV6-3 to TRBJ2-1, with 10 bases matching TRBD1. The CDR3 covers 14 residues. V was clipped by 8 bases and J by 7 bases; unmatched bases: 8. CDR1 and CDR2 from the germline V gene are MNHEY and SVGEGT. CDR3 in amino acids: CASCRTGGGNEQFF. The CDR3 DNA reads TGTGCCAGCTGCAGGACAGGGGGAGGGAATGAGCAGTTCTTC.

CDR3 amino acids: CAISEGTVKQETQYF. The CDR3, as DNA: TGTGCCATCAGTGAAGGAACCGTGAAACAAGAGACCCAGTACTTC. V usage is TRBV10-3 and J usage is TRBJ2-5; D uncertain. CDR3 length: 15 amino acids. Trimming took 3 bases from V and 2 from J, leaving 13 bases between them. CDR1 and CDR2 from the germline V gene are ENHRY and SYGVKD.

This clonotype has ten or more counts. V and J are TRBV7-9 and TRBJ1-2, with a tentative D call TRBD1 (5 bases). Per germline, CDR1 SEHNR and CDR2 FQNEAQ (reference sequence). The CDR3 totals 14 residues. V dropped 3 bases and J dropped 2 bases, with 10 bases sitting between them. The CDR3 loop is CASSLGRLNYGYTF. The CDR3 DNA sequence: TGTGCCAGCAGCTTGGGGCGCCTCAACTATGGCTACACCTTC.

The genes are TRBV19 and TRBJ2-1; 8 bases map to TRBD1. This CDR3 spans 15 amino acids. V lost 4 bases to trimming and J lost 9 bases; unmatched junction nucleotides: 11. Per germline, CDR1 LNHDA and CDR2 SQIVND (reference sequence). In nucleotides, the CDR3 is TGTGCCAGTAGTAGTTCGACGGACAGGGTTGGTGAGCAGTTCTTC. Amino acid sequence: CASSSSTDRVGEQFF.